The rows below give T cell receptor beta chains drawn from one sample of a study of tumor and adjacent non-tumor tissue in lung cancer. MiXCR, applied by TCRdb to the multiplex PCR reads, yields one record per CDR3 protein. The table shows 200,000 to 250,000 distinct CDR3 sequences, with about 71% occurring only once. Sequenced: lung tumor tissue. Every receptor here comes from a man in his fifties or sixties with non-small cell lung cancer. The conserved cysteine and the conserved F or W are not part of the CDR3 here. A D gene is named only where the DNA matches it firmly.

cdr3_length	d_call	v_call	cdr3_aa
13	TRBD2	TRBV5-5	VSSPTSGTPDTQY
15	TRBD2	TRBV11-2	ASSSVGLAGWGYGQY
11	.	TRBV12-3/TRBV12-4	ARRGGGDYGYT
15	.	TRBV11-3	ASSISKWGSGVEKLF
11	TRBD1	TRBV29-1	SVDKSGGSGAF
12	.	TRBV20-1	SAPYLGANNEQY
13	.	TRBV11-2	VGSLVRADTGEQF
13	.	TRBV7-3	ASSPLGTLNTEAF
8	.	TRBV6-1	PAGEDGYT
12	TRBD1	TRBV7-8	ANSRQGDGTEAF
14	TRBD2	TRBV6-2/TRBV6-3	ASSRGTSGRTGELP
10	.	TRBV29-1	VILGIGYGYT
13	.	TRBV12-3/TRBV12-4	ASTTSGGLREKQS
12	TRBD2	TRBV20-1	SARDGPAGSEQY
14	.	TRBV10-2	ASSESSGQGLGEQY
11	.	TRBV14	ARSWTAVGELS
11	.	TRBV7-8	ASSPYYTGELF
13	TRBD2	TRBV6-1	ASGELAGGPDTQY
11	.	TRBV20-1	SVLVGPTDMQY
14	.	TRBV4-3	ASNQEAVSWANVLT
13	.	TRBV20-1	SARGAGSAHNEQC
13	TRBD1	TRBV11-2	ANNSTGIITRELF
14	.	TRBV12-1	ASSLVGPGASYEQY
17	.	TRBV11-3	VSSLNPLEVGGHTDTQY
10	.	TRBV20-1	SVLSGGGGAF
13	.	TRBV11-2	ASSARDLGNSPIR
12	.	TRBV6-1	TSRLGLSAETQY
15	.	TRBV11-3	ASGLNSSLLTDSGQY
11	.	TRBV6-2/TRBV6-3	ASTTPSSYEQY
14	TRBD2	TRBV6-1	VSTLAGGQNTEELF
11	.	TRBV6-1	ASRGARGEKLF
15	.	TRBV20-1	SARDSDIAAPNTEAF
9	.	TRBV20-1	SASVPYEQY
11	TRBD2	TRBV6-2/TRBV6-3	ACRAGNIGELF
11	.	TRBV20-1	STLGGVYNEQF
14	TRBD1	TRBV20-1	SVTLQGKYPYNEQF
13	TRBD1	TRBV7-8	ASSYGTGEGFEQF
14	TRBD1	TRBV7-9	ASSLGRRQGAQGYT
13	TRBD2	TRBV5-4	ASSAGLAGADTQY
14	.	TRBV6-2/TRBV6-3	ASSQPRERRTGELF
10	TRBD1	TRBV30	AWQGALYEQY
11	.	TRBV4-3	ASSQDAQNTIY
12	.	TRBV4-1	VSSRRTPVYEQY
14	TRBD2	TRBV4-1	ASSQITSGGADEQF
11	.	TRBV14	ASSQVYLETQY
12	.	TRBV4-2	ANGQPTGNYGYT
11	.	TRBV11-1	ASSLQLQETHY
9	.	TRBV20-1	SAQFTDSQY
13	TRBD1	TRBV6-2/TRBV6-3	ASTHHGQGAYEQY
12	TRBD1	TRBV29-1	SVLQGGSNQPQH